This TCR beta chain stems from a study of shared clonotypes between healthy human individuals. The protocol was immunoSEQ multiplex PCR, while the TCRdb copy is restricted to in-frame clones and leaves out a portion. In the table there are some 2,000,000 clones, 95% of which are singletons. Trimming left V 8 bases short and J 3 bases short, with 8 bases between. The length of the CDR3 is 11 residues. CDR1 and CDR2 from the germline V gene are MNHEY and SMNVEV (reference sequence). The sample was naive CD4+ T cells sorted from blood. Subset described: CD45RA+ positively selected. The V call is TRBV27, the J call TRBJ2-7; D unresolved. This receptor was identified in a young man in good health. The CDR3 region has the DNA TGTGCCAGCGGGTACAACTACGAGCAGTACTTC. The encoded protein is CASGYNYEQYF.